Listed here are 15 T cell receptor beta chains from one sample, sequenced in a study of kidney transplant recipient with SARS-CoV-2 infection (dated by TCRdb to the early 2020s). This sample's time point label indicates: pre-pandemic baseline sample and day 111 after first positive SARS-CoV-2 test. Sequenced using an Illumina MiSeq. TCRdb passed the public sequencing reads through fastp at Q25 and MiXCR, retaining productive beta sequences. CDR3 protein duplicates are merged, each entry listing the most common genes and DNA. The sample includes under 250,000 distinct CDR3 sequences, with less than 35% observed a single time. The ten top clones hold 7% to 8% of the sample. Specimen: a blood sample, collected at baseline and around day 110 from a kidney transplant recipient. The receptors derive from a male patient aged 25-45 years who had COVID-19 and was a kidney transplant recipient. In transplant recipients, some T cells may be of donor rather than host origin.

This clonotype showed up many times. One junction end disagrees with the germline gene, perhaps due to a read error. This chain joins TRBV2 and TRBJ2-7; 12 nucleotides line up with TRBD1. The CDR3 is 10 amino acids. In germline, CDR1 is SNHLY, CDR2 FYNNEI. CDR3 sequence reads: CASGDRGHFF. The CDR3 nucleotides are TGTGCCAGCGGGGACAGGGGGCACTTCTTC.

The chain recombines TRBV19 with TRBJ2-5, with 8 nucleotides matching TRBD2. The CDR3 runs to 16 residues. Losses at the gene ends were 4 bases for V and 5 bases for J; bases not matched to a gene: 12. CDR1 is LNHDA, CDR2 SQIVND, per germline (reference sequence). The CDR3 coding sequence is TGTGCCAGTAGTAGGGGTAAAATCGGGGGGGGTGAGACCCAGTACTTC. Protein sequence: CASSRGKIGGGETQYF.

This clonotype was observed at least ten times. The V gene is TRBV24-1, the J gene TRBJ1-2; D is perhaps TRBD1 (5 bases). The CDR3 spans 14 residues. V was cut by 3 bases and J by 4 bases, with 11 bases left in between. CDR1 is KGHDR, CDR2 SFDVKD, per germline. The CDR3 sequence: CATSDQGMAYGYTF. Written as DNA, the CDR3 is TGTGCCACCAGTGATCAGGGAATGGCCTATGGCTACACCTTC.

This clonotype was seen at least ten times. The J gene is TRBJ1-2, the V gene TRBV25-1; D unclear. Trimming shortened V by 4 bases and J by 4 bases, and 22 bases separated the two germline ends. Germline CDR1 MGHDK, CDR2 SYGVNS. This CDR3 contains 17 residues. CDR3 sequence: CASSVAEELGKTYGYTF. The CDR3 nucleotides are TGTGCCAGCAGTGTTGCTGAAGAACTGGGAAAGACCTATGGCTACACCTTC.

This clonotype was observed a few times. A much larger clone lies a single base off, so this may be a read error. The genes are TRBV10-1 and TRBJ1-2; D uncertain. This CDR3 is 17 amino acids long. Germline values: CDR1 WNHNN, CDR2 SYGVQD (reference sequence). CDR3 in amino acids: CAGSSLVRSRKTYGYTF. DNA of the CDR3: TGCGCCGGCAGTTCGTTAGTAAGATCGCGAAAGACCTATGGCTACACCTTC.

This clonotype has at least ten counts. The chain combines TRBV19 with TRBJ1-1; D is unclear. The germline V gene encodes CDR1 LNHDA and CDR2 SQIVND (reference sequence). The CDR3 has 13 residues. The V gene lost 7 bases and the J gene lost 0 bases, with 9 bases spanning the gap. CDR3 bases: TGTGCCAGTACCAACGAGCTGAACACTGAAGCTTTCTTT. Its protein is CASTNELNTEAFF.

Notes on this clonotype: A read error may account for a junction end that differs from germline. The chain is built from TRBV12-3 or TRBV12-4 and TRBJ2-3; no reliable D call. The CDR3 has 13 residues. CDR3 amino acids: CASRPATPNEQSF. CDR3 bases: TGCGCCAGCAGGCCCGCGACTCCAAATGAGCAGTCCTTC.

Concerning this clonotype: With a much larger clone just one base away, this may be a read error. As the CDR3 is not closed by the conserved phenylalanine or tryptophan, this likely results from a read error. This sequence joins TRBV20-1 and TRBJ2-2; 8 nucleotides agree with TRBD2. The germline CDR1 and CDR2 sequences are DFQATT and SNEGSKA (reference sequence). V was pared by 5 bases and J by 1 base, with 12 bases of the junction left unmatched. CDR3 size: 17 residues. This CDR3 reads CSAPLFSGTLNTGELFS. As DNA, the CDR3 is TGCAGTGCTCCCCTATTTAGCGGGACCTTGAACACCGGGGAGCTGTTTTCT.

Ten or more counts support this clonotype. This chain uses TRBV30 with TRBJ1-5; the D is unclear. Germline CDR1 reads GTSNPN; CDR2 reads SVGIG (reference sequence). This CDR3 region has 14 residues. The ends were cut back, 1 base at V and 4 bases at J, with 11 bases in the middle. As DNA, the CDR3 is TGTGCCTGGAGTGGACCCGCAGGTAATCAGCCCCAGCATTTT. This encodes CAWSGPAGNQPQHF.

This clonotype showed up many times. The V gene is TRBV7-2, the J gene TRBJ1-6; D is possibly TRBD1 (6 bases). V lost 1 base to trimming and J lost 7 bases, with 11 bases between them. The CDR3 sequence is 15 residues long. Germline CDR1 and CDR2: SGHTA and FQGNSA. This CDR3 reads CASSLEGVPNSPLHF. CDR3 DNA sequence: TGTGCCAGCAGCTTAGAGGGGGTGCCGAATTCACCCCTCCACTTT.

This clonotype was observed at least ten times. This rearrangement joins TRBV20-1 to TRBJ2-2; D is ambiguous. Germline V lookup: CDR1 DFQATT, CDR2 SNEGSKA (reference sequence). Trimming took 1 base from V and 2 from J, leaving 8 bases between them. The CDR3 has 14 residues. The DNA of the CDR3 is TGCAGTGCTAGAGTTAACCCTAACACCGGGGAGCTGTTTTTT. It codes for CSARVNPNTGELFF.

Only a few counts were recorded for this clonotype. The V gene is TRBV5-6, the J gene TRBJ2-1; D possibly corresponds to TRBD1 (5 bases). V was trimmed by 5 bases and J by 9 bases, leaving 21 bases between them. The CDR3 is made up of 15 amino acids. CDR1 and CDR2 (germline): SGHDT, YYEEEE. CDR3 sequence (DNA): TGTGCCAGCAGTCTTGTGGGGCAGGGTGAGCGTGAGCAGTTCTTC. The encoded protein is CASSLVGQGEREQFF.

Regarding this clonotype: One end of the junction fails to match germline, which may point to a read error. The chain links TRBV28 to TRBJ2-4; TRBD1 is a possible D gene (6 bases). CDR3 length equals 15 residues. CDR1 is MDHEN and CDR2 is SYDVKM in the germline V gene. CDR3 sequence: CASSLYRQAKNIQCF. The CDR3 nucleotides read TGTGCCAGCAGTTTATACCGACAGGCTAAAAACATTCAGTGCTTC.

The V and J genes are TRBV28 and TRBJ1-1, with D maybe TRBD1 (5 bases). The CDR3 consists of 13 residues. CDR1 and CDR2 (germline): MDHEN, SYDVKM. V was clipped by 2 bases and J by 6 bases, with 10 bases between them. CDR3 sequence: CASSLPGKSEAFF. CDR3 coding DNA: TGTGCCAGCAGTTTACCAGGGAAGTCTGAAGCTTTCTTT.

There are a few counts of this clonotype. A clone one base away is much larger, so this may be a read error. The J gene is TRBJ1-2, the V gene TRBV19; possible D gene TRBD1, 6 bases. CDR3 length: 17 residues. V was trimmed by 5 bases and J by 4 bases, leaving 23 bases between them. CDR1 and CDR2 from the germline V gene are LNHDA and SQIVND (reference sequence). The CDR3 sequence is CASSARGTNRKTYGYTF. CDR3 DNA sequence: TGTGCCAGTAGTGCAAGGGGGACAAATCGAAAGACCTATGGCTACACCTTC.